Included here is one TCR beta chain sequence, with context. The entry originates in a study of T cell clonotyping in hematopoietic cell transplantation. The trim removed 1 base at V and 2 bases at J, leaving 14 bases unmatched. The CDR3 is 18 amino acids. Germline CDR1 is MNHNS and CDR2 is SASEGT. This table comes from immunoSEQ multiplex PCR, and its TCRdb copy is limited to in-frame clones, with some not included. Of fewer than 15,000 clones listed, about nine tenths are singletons. The sample consisted of PBMCs, taken 100 days after allogeneic stem cell transplant. This chain uses TRBV6-1 with TRBJ2-7, with 7 bases that match TRBD1. This clonotype was sampled from a male patient between 45 and 60 years old who had an allogeneic stem cell transplant from an unrelated donor, so T cells may come from the graft donor. Some clones in this sample may be carry-over from other donors' samples. The CDR3: CASSEGRGGRDGAYEQYF. The CDR3 coding sequence is TGTGCCAGCAGTGAAGGACGAGGGGGCCGGGACGGAGCCTACGAGCAGTACTTC.